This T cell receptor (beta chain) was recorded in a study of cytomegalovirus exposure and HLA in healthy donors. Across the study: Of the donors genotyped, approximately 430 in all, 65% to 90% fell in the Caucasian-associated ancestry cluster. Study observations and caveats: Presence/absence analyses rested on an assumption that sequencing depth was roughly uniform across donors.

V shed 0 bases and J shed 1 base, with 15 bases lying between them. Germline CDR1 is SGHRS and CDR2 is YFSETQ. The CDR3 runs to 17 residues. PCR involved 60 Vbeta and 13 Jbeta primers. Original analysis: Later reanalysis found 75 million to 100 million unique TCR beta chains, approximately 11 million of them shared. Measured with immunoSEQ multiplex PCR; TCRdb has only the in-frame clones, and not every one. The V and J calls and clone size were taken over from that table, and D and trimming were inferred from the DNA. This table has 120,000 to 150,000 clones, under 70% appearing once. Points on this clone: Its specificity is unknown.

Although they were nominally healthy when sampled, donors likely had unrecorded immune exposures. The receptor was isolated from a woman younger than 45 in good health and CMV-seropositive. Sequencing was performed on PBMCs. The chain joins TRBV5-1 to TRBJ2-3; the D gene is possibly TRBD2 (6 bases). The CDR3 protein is CASSLAVISGGTDTQYF. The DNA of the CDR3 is TGCGCCAGCAGCTTGGCCGTCATTAGCGGCGGCACAGATACGCAGTATTTT.